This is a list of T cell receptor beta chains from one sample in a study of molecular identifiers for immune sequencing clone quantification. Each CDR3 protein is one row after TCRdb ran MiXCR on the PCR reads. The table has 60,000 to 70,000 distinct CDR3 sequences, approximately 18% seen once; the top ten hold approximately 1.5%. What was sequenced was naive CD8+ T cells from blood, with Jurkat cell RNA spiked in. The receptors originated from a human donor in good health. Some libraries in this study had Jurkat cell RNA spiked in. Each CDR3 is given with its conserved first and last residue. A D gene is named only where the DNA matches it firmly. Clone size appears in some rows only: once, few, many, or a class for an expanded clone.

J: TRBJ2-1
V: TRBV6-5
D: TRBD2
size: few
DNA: TGTGCCAGCAGGCGGGAGGGGGTGAACAATGAGCAGTTCTTC
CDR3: CASRREGVNNEQFF

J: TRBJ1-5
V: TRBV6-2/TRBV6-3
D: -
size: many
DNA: TGTGCCAGCAGTTACTCGCATCAGCCCCAGCATTTT
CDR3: CASSYSHQPQHF

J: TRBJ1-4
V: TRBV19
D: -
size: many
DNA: TGTGCCAGTAGTATTTTGGGCCAGCCGTTTAATGAAAAACTGTTTTTT
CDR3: CASSILGQPFNEKLFF

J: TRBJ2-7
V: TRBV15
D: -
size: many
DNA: TGTGCCGCCAGCAGAGATCGGGGTTCCCACGAGCAGTACTTC
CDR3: CAASRDRGSHEQYF

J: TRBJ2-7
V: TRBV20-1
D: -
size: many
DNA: TGCAGTGCTAGCTCCGAGGGAGGTCTCTACGAGCAGTACTTC
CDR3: CSASSEGGLYEQYF

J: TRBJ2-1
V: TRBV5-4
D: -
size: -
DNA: TGTGCCAGCAGCCAACAAGGGCAGTACAATGAGCAGTTCTTC
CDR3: CASSQQGQYNEQFF

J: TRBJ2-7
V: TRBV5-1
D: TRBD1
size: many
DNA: TGCGCCAGCAGCTCCCGGGACAGGGGTTACGAGCAGTACTTC
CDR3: CASSSRDRGYEQYF

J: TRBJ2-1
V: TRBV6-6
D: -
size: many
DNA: TGTGCCAGCAGTTACAGGGTCGGTGAGCAGTTCTTC
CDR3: CASSYRVGEQFF

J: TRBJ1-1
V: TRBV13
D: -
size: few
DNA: TGTGCCAGCAGCTTTTGGGGAGGGGACACTGAAGCTTTCTTT
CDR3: CASSFWGGDTEAFF

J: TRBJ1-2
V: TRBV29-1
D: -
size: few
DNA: TGCAGCGTACACGGGATCTTCTTC
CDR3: CSVHGIFF

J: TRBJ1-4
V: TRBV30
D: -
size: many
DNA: TGTGCCTGGAGCCAGGGGACTTTCGGAACTAATGAAAAACTGTTTTTT
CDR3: CAWSQGTFGTNEKLFF

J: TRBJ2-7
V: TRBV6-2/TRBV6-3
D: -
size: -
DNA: TGTGCCAGCAGTTACCGCAACACCCGGGACCTCGGGGCCTACGAGCAGTACTTC
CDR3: CASSYRNTRDLGAYEQYF

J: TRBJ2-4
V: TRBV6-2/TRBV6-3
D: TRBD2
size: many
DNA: TGTGCCAGCAGTCAGCTAGCGGAGGTAGCCAAAAACATTCAGTACTTC
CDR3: CASSQLAEVAKNIQYF

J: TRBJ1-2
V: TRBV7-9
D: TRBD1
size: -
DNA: TGTGCCAGCAGCTTACCAGGGGGTCGGGCTAACTATGGCTACACCTTC
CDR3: CASSLPGGRANYGYTF

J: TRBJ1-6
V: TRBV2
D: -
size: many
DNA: TGTGCCAGCTCAGGTGGGAGCTCCTATAATTCACCCCTCCACTTT
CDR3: CASSGGSSYNSPLHF

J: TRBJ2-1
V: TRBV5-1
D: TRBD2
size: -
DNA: TGCGCCAGCAGCTTGTATGTTACTAGCGGGAGCGAGCAGTTCTTC
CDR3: CASSLYVTSGSEQFF

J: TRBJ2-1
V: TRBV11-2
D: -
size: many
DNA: TGTGCCAGCAGCACCCTCGAAGGGCCGAGGAATGAGCAGTTCTTC
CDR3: CASSTLEGPRNEQFF

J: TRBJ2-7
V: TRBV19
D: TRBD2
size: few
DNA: TGTGCCAGTCGACTAGCGGGAGACTACGAGCAGTACTTC
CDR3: CASRLAGDYEQYF

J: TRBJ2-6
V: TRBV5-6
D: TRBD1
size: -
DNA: TGTGCCAGCAGCGACTCGGACAGGGAGGCCCTCTCTGGGGCCAACGTCCTGACTTTC
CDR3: CASSDSDREALSGANVLTF

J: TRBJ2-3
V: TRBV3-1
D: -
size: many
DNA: TGTGCCAGCAGCCACAGACAGGTCCCCGCTGGAAGTTCTGGTACGCAGTATTTT
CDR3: CASSHRQVPAGSSGTQYF

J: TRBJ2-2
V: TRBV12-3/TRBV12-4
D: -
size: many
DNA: TGTGCCAGCAGTAAACAGGGTCGTTCCGGGGAGCTGTTTTTT
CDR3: CASSKQGRSGELFF

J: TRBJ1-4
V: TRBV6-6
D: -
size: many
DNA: TGTGCCAGCAGTTTGCAGATAGGGAGGGGGGCGTTTTTT
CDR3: CASSLQIGRGAFF

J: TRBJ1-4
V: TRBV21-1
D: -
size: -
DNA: TGTGCCAGCAGCAAAGTCCGCCCCCTCGGTGAAAAACTGTTTTTT
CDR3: CASSKVRPLGEKLFF

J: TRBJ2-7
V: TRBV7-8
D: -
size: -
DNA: TGTGCCGGCAGCTTAGTACGCGGCGGCTCCTACGAGCAGTACTTC
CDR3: CAGSLVRGGSYEQYF

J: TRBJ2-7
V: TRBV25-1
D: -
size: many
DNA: TGTGCCAGCAGTACCGATACAGCCTTCGAGCAGTACTTC
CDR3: CASSTDTAFEQYF

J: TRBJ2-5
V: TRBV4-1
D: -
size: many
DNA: TGCGCCAGCAGCCCGCGGGACAGCCAAGAGACCCAGTACTTC
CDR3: CASSPRDSQETQYF

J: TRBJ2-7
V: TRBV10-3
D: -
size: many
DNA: TGTGCCATCAGTGAACCGGGGACGGCACCCTACGAGCAGTACTTC
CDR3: CAISEPGTAPYEQYF

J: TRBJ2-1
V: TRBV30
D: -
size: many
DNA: TGTGCCTGGAGTGGCCCTGACAATGAGCAGTTCTTC
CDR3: CAWSGPDNEQFF

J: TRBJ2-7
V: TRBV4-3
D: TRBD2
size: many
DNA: TGCGCCAGCAGCCAAGATACTAGCGGGAGTTACGAGCAGTACTTC
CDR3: CASSQDTSGSYEQYF

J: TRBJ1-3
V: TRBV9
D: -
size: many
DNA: TGTGCCAGCAGCGTCGGTCTGAGCCGGTCTGGAAACACCATATATTTT
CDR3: CASSVGLSRSGNTIYF

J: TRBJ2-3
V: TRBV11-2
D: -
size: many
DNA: TGTGCCAGCAGCTTAGCCCGGACTCTTACCACAGATACGCAGTATTTT
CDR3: CASSLARTLTTDTQYF

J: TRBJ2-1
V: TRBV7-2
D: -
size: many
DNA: TGTGCCAGCAGCCCCCAGGGGATCAATGAGCAGTTCTTC
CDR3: CASSPQGINEQFF

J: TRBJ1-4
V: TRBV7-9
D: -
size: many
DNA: TGTGCCAGCAGCCCGCCAAGAGGGGCAACTAATGAAAAACTGTTTTTT
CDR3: CASSPPRGATNEKLFF

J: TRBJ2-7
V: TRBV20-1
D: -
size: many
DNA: TGCAGTGCTAGCAACAGGGATTCATACGAGCAGTACTTC
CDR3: CSASNRDSYEQYF

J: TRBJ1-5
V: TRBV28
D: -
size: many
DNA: TGTGCCAGCACTCCCGAAGACGGGACTAATCAGCCCCAGCATTTT
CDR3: CASTPEDGTNQPQHF

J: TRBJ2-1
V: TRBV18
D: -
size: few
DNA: TGTGCCAGCTCACCACAGGGCGATGAGCAGTTCTTC
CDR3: CASSPQGDEQFF

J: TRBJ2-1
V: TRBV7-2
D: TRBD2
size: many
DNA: TGTGCCAGCAGCTCCGGACTAGCGGGAAGCTCCTACAATGAGCAGTTCTTC
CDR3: CASSSGLAGSSYNEQFF

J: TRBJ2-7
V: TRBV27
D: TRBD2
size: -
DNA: TGTGCCAGCAGTTTCGGGACTAGCGGGAGGGTCGAGCAGTACTTC
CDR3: CASSFGTSGRVEQYF

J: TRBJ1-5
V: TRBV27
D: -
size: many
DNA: TGTGCCAGCAGTTTATTTGCGAATCAGCCCCAGCATTTT
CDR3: CASSLFANQPQHF

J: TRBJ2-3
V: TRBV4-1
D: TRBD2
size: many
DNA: TGCGCCAGCAGCCAAACTAGCGGGAGCACAGATACGCAGTATTTT
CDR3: CASSQTSGSTDTQYF

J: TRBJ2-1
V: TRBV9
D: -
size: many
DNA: TGTGCCAGCAGCGTCGGGGTTCTTGAAAAGGGCTCCTACAATGAGCAGTTCTTC
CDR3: CASSVGVLEKGSYNEQFF

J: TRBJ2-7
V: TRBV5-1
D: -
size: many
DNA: TGCGCCAGCAGCTTAGGCACGGGCGAGCAGTACTTC
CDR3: CASSLGTGEQYF

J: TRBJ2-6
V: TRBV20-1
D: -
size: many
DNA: TGCAGTGCTAGAGATCTCAGGGTCTCTGGGGCCAACGTCCTGACTTTC
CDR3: CSARDLRVSGANVLTF

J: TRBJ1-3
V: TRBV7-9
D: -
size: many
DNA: TGTGCCAGCAGTCGGGACTCCCACTCTGGAAACACCATATATTTT
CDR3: CASSRDSHSGNTIYF

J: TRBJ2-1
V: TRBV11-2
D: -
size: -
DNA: TGTGCCAGCAGCCGCGGACCAAATGAGCAGTTCTTC
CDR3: CASSRGPNEQFF

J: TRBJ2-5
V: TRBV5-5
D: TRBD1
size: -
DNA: TGTGCCACCGGGCCCGGGACAGGGGGCGCCGAGACCCAGTACTTC
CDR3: CATGPGTGGAETQYF

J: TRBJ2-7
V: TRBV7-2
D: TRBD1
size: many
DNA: TGTGCCAGCAGCTTAGCCCTGACAGGGAACGAGCAGTACTTC
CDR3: CASSLALTGNEQYF

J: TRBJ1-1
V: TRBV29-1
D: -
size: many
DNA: TGCAGCGTGGACGCCAGGGCAACCACTGAAGCTTTCTTT
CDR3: CSVDARATTEAFF

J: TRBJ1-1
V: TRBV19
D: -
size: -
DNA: TGTGCCAGTAGTATAAGCGAGAACACTGAAGCTTTCTTT
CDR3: CASSISENTEAFF

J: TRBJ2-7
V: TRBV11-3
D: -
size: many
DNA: TGTGCCAGCAGCTTAGATCCGCGTCCCTCCTCCTACGAGCAGTACTTC
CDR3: CASSLDPRPSSYEQYF